This T cell receptor beta chain was sequenced for a study of metastatic and nonmetastatic thyroid tumors. Whole-study context: Repertoire comparison spanned blood and tumor or nodule tissue of malignant and benign thyroid patients.

In its sample, this clone ranks as medium-sized. Using MiXCR, TCRdb re-called clones from the PCR reads. The sample has about 12,000 clones, 9.5% to 13% seen once. No patient had received any treatment before thyroid surgery. Trimming stripped 4 bases from V and 2 bases from J, with 3 bases between. There are 11 residues in the CDR3. The chain couples TRBV12-3 or TRBV12-4 to TRBJ2-7; D remains unclear. The material sequenced was blood. The TCR sequence derives from a female donor with papillary thyroid cancer or a benign thyroid nodule (not recorded which). Some clones in this sample may be carry-over from other donors' samples. CDR3 region: CASSSTYEQYF. DNA for the CDR3: TGTGCCAGCAGTTCTACCTACGAGCAGTACTTC.